This passage covers 8 T cell receptor beta chains from one sample sequenced in a study of T-cell memory formation after mild COVID-19. TCRdb ran MiXCR on the 5' RACE reads and lists one entry per CDR3 protein. The table has 250,000 to 300,000 distinct CDR3 sequences, roughly 16% seen once. What was sequenced was PBMCs or a T cell subset sorted from them (not recorded which). Source of these receptors: a young man who had mild COVID-19 (a few samples of this study predate the infection). Cell type and time point are not known.

This clonotype was seen only a few times. The chain couples TRBV7-3 to TRBJ2-1; D ambiguous. V was clipped by 1 base and J by 3 bases, with 10 bases between them. This CDR3 is built from 15 residues. Germline lookup yields CDR1 SGHTA and CDR2 FQGTGA. The CDR3 coding sequence is TGTGCCAGCAGCTTAAAGGGTTTGGGCTACAATGAGCAGTTCTTC. Protein: CASSLKGLGYNEQFF.

There are many counts of this clonotype. The rearrangement links TRBV6-2 or TRBV6-3 to TRBJ2-7; tentatively, D is TRBD1 (6 bases). Per the germline V gene, CDR1 is MNHEY and CDR2 is SVGEGT. V gave up 2 bases and J gave up 3 bases, with 8 bases separating them. This CDR3 is 13 amino acids long. The CDR3 sequence: CASSYRDNYEQYF. CDR3 coding DNA: TGTGCCAGCAGTTACCGGGACAACTACGAGCAGTACTTC.

The V gene is TRBV7-8, the J gene TRBJ2-1; D is ambiguous. Germline assignment: CDR1 SGHVS and CDR2 FQNEAQ. With 4 bases removed from V and 12 bases from J, the gap between germline ends came to 16 bases. The CDR3 contains 13 residues. DNA for the CDR3: TGTGCCAGCAGCTATGAGAGCGAGTTTAGGCAGTTCTTC. Protein: CASSYESEFRQFF.

There are a few counts of this clonotype. The V gene is TRBV20-1, the J gene TRBJ2-2, with TRBD2 matching 8 bases. The V segment lost 2 bases and the J segment 5 bases; nucleotides outside the gene matches: 4. Looked up from germline, CDR1 is DFQATT and CDR2 is SNEGSKA (reference sequence). This CDR3 has 14 amino acids. In nucleotides, the CDR3 is TGCAGTGCTAGAATAGCGGGACCAACCGGGGAGCTGTTTTTT. Translation gives CSARIAGPTGELFF.

The chain joins TRBV4-3 to TRBJ2-7; TRBD1 agrees at 11 bases. V lost 3 bases, J lost 6 bases, and 7 bases stayed unmatched. CDR3 length equals 15 residues. Germline CDR1 is LGHNA and CDR2 is YSLEER. Here the CDR3 DNA reads TGCGCCAGCAGCCACTTGGGACAGGGGGTTAGCGAGCAGTACTTC. Protein: CASSHLGQGVSEQYF.

This clonotype was detected a few times. The J gene is TRBJ1-1, the V gene TRBV7-9, with unresolved D. This CDR3 has 12 amino acids. The germline CDR1 and CDR2 sequences are SEHNR and FQNEAQ (reference sequence). Trimming stripped 9 bases from V and 10 bases from J, with 18 bases between. The CDR3 is CASPSGLRSAFF. The CDR3 DNA follows: TGTGCCAGTCCTAGTGGGCTGAGATCAGCTTTCTTT.

The chain carries TRBV7-6 and TRBJ2-3; D unresolved. Trimming left V 1 base short and J 0 bases short, with 14 bases between. Germline CDR1 SGHVS, CDR2 FNYEAQ. The CDR3 loop spans 17 amino acids. The CDR3 DNA follows: TGTGCCAGCAGCTTAGGTCTCGGAGTCACTAGCACAGATACGCAGTATTTT. Translating it yields CASSLGLGVTSTDTQYF.

V gene TRBV7-2 combines with J gene TRBJ1-1; weak D call: TRBD1 (6 bases). CDR3 length: 14 residues. The V end was cut by 4 bases, the J end by 7 bases, with 16 bases between. The germline V gene has CDR1 SGHTA and CDR2 FQGNSA. The CDR3 region is CASSSQGVVGEAFF. DNA of the CDR3: TGTGCCAGCAGCTCACAGGGCGTAGTGGGTGAAGCTTTCTTT.